Below, 7 T cell receptor beta chains from the same sample are listed, as sequenced in a study of Tregs in tolerant kidney transplant recipients. TCRdb's copy holds only in-frame clones and misses some; the assay was immunoSEQ multiplex PCR. The repertoire holds over 70,000 clones, with over 75% as singletons. Related graft donors supplied nonmyeloablative bone marrow transplants, and mixed chimerism was transient. The material was CD4+ T cells from blood (PBMCs), obtained 24 months after the transplant. These receptors all come from a human patient who received a combined kidney and bone marrow transplant. Some T cells may trace back to the graft donor.

The rearrangement uses TRBV6-6 and TRBJ1-5, with TRBD1 matching 12 bases. This CDR3 has 16 amino acids. Germline values: CDR1 MNHNY, CDR2 SVGAGI (reference sequence). V shed 4 bases and J 6 bases; nucleotides not matched to a gene: 7. The CDR3: CASSSGQGAQGQPQHF. DNA of the CDR3: TGTGCCAGCAGTTCGGGACAGGGGGCGCAGGGTCAGCCCCAGCATTTT.

The gene calls are TRBV14 and TRBJ2-1, with 8 bases fitting TRBD1. Germline-derived CDR1 and CDR2 are SGHDN and FVKESK. After removal of 5 bases from V and 3 bases from J, the junction contained 6 bases not matched to a gene. The CDR3 has 15 residues. For the CDR3, the DNA is TGTGCCAGCAGCTGGCGTACAGGGGGCTACAATGAGCAGTTCTTC. Protein product: CASSWRTGGYNEQFF.

The chain employs TRBV5-1 and TRBJ1-5, with TRBD1 identical over 8 bases. Germline CDR1 reads SGHRS; CDR2 reads YFSETQ. The V gene end was trimmed by 3 bases and the J gene end by 2 bases; junction bases not matched to a gene: 7. The CDR3 length is 16 residues. CDR3 sequence reads: CASSYGQGFRNQPQHF. Here the CDR3 DNA reads TGCGCCAGCAGCTATGGACAGGGTTTCCGCAATCAGCCCCAGCATTTT. The entire variable domain, with the rest obtained from reference TRBV5-1 and TRBJ1-5, is as follows: KAGVTQTPRYLIKTRGQQVTLSCSPISGHRSVSWYQQTPGQGLQFLFEYFSETQRNKGNFPGRFSGRQFSNSRSEMNVSTLELGDSALYLCASSYGQGFRNQPQHFGDGTRLSIL.

This chain joins TRBV4-1 and TRBJ2-3; 10 nucleotides line up with TRBD1. V shed 2 bases and J 5 bases; nucleotides not matched to a gene: 10. The CDR3 is made up of 17 amino acids. Looked up from germline, CDR1 is MGHRA and CDR2 is YSYEKL. In DNA, the CDR3 is TGCGCCAGCAGCCAATTTGGGACAGGGGCGAGGAGAGATACGCAGTATTTT. This encodes CASSQFGTGARRDTQYF.

This sequence joins TRBV5-1 and TRBJ2-5, with a weak D call TRBD1 (5 bases). Trimming shortened V by 3 bases and J by 4 bases, and 16 bases separated the two germline ends. Germline V gene sequence: CDR1 SGHRS, CDR2 YFSETQ. The CDR3 has 15 residues. CDR3 coding DNA: TGCGCCAGCAGCTCGACCTCCCAGGGTCGAGAGACCCAGTACTTC. Protein sequence: CASSSTSQGRETQYF.

The chain employs TRBV7-3 and TRBJ2-1, with 11 nucleotides matching TRBD2. The CDR3 contains 16 residues. Trimming at V came to 5 bases and at J to 7 bases, leaving 10 bases not matched to a gene. Germline CDR1 is SGHTA and CDR2 is FQGTGA. The CDR3, as DNA: TGTGCCAGCAGCGCCAACGTAGCGGGAGGGTGGAATGAGCAGTTCTTC. Translation: CASSANVAGGWNEQFF.

The chain links TRBV9 to TRBJ2-1, with 13 bases identical to TRBD2. Looked up from germline, CDR1 is SGDLS and CDR2 is YYNGEE. The CDR3 is 16 amino acids. V lost 4 bases, J lost 7 bases, and 8 bases stayed unmatched. The CDR3 loop reads CASSPRLAGGKNEQFF. The CDR3 DNA is TGTGCCAGCAGCCCGCGACTAGCGGGGGGTAAAAATGAGCAGTTCTTC.